These 27 T cell receptor beta chains were all obtained from the same sample, sequenced in a study of beta chain features in type 1 diabetes. As every portion of the isolated RNA was reverse transcribed, the sequencing read expressed TCRB transcripts. Produced via immunoSEQ multiplex PCR; TCRdb's table is partial and in-frame only. The table has around 250,000 clones, roughly an eighth seen once; the top ten hold under 0.02%. Study-wide results and limits: Among patients with Type 1 diabetes, TCRB CDR3s were moderately but significantly shorter in every one of the four CD4+ subsets.

For these TCRs, the target antigens are not known. The source material was naive CD4+ T cells from blood. Receptors originate from a man aged 30-40 years with type 1 diabetes.

This chain connects TRBV11-2 to TRBJ2-1; no reliable D call. Germline lookup yields CDR1 SGHAT and CDR2 FQNNGV. Trimming shortened V by 1 base and J by 4 bases, and 8 bases separated the two germline ends. This CDR3 is 14 amino acids long. CDR3 amino acids: CASSLGGVYNEQFF. CDR3 sequence (DNA): TGTGCCAGCAGCTTAGGCGGAGTGTACAATGAGCAGTTCTTC.

This clone was picked up a small number of times. This rearrangement joins TRBV15 to TRBJ2-3; D unresolved. The germline V gene has CDR1 LNHNV and CDR2 YYDKDF (reference sequence). The CDR3 has 14 residues. Trimming took off 1 base at V and 5 bases at J, with 10 bases between the two ends. This CDR3 is CATSRVNGGDTQYF. CDR3 bases: TGTGCCACCAGCAGAGTTAACGGCGGAGATACGCAGTATTTT.

V usage is TRBV6-4 and J usage is TRBJ2-3, with 7 positions matching TRBD1. In germline, CDR1 is MRHNA, CDR2 SNTAGT. The CDR3 length is 14 residues. V was pared by 4 bases and J by 4 bases, with 5 bases of the junction left unmatched. The CDR3 DNA reads as TGTGCCAGCAGTGTTACCACAGGGGCAGATACGCAGTATTTT. Translating gives CASSVTTGADTQYF.

There are a few counts of this clone. The chain carries TRBV27 and TRBJ1-5; D gene unclear. The V end was cut by 6 bases, the J end by 2 bases, with 11 bases between. Germline loops: CDR1 MNHEY, CDR2 SMNVEV (reference sequence). This CDR3 has 14 amino acids. The CDR3 DNA follows: TGTGCCAGCAGCCCCACCGGGGGCAATCAGCCCCAGCATTTT. Protein product: CASSPTGGNQPQHF.

This clone was picked up a small number of times. The chain joins TRBV19 to TRBJ1-1; 7 bases align to TRBD1. The CDR3 spans 15 residues. V lost 4 bases to trimming and J lost 0 bases; unmatched junction nucleotides: 5. Germline CDR1 LNHDA, CDR2 SQIVND (reference sequence). CDR3 coding DNA: TGTGCCAGTAGTACAGCCGGGACAGTGAACACTGAAGCTTTCTTT. Translating it yields CASSTAGTVNTEAFF.

This clone was counted a few times. The J gene is TRBJ2-7, the V gene TRBV30; D call uncertain. This CDR3 comprises 15 residues. CDR1 is GTSNPN and CDR2 is SVGIG in the germline V gene (reference sequence). The V end was cut by 3 bases, the J end by 0 bases, with 15 bases between. CDR3 nucleotides: TGTGCCTGGAGAGATCGTCAGCGACTCTCCTACGAGCAGTACTTC. Protein: CAWRDRQRLSYEQYF.

The chain links TRBV15 to TRBJ2-1; 11 bases map to TRBD1. The germline CDR1 and CDR2 sequences are LNHNV and YYDKDF (reference sequence). The CDR3 length is 16 residues. J was trimmed by 7 bases and V by 5 bases; bases with no gene match: 10. In nucleotides, the CDR3 is TGTGCCACCAGCTCACTCCGGGACAGGGGGAGAAATGAGCAGTTCTTC. It translates to CATSSLRDRGRNEQFF.

This clone occurred a few times. This chain links TRBV7-2 with TRBJ2-1, with TRBD2 matching 7 bases. Unmatched junction bases numbered 3, after V lost 2 bases and J lost 5 bases. Germline CDR1 is SGHTA and CDR2 is FQGNSA. This CDR3 comprises 14 residues. CDR3 nucleotide sequence: TGTGCCAGCAGCTTAAGCGGGATAAACAATGAGCAGTTCTTC. Its protein product is CASSLSGINNEQFF.

V is TRBV28 and J is TRBJ2-1; tentative D call: TRBD1 (5 bases). The V and J ends lost 7 bases and 4 bases respectively, with 14 bases between them. Germline CDR1 MDHEN, CDR2 SYDVKM. This CDR3 contains 14 residues. CDR3 amino acids: CASKGAGSYNEQFF. CDR3 sequence (DNA): TGTGCCAGCAAAGGGGCAGGGTCGTACAATGAGCAGTTCTTC.

The gene calls are TRBV21-1 and TRBJ1-1. TRBV21-1 is listed as a pseudogene. This CDR3 spans 13 amino acids. The DNA of the CDR3 is TGTGCCAGCAGCTCTCCCGAGAGAATTGAAGCTTTCTTT. Protein product: CASSSPERIEAFF.

The chain couples TRBV7-2 to TRBJ1-1; D is unclear. This CDR3 has 13 amino acids. CDR1 is SGHTA and CDR2 is FQGNSA in the germline V gene. V was shortened by 3 bases and J by 4 bases, with 9 bases between the two germline ends. DNA for the CDR3: TGTGCCAGCAGCTTTGGGAGTGGCACTGAAGCTTTCTTT. Residues: CASSFGSGTEAFF.

This clone has only a few counts. This sequence joins TRBV28 and TRBJ1-2; D is unresolved. The CDR3 extends over 12 amino acids. The V gene's germline CDR1 is MDHEN and CDR2 SYDVKM. Trimming removed 5 bases from V and 8 bases from J, with 12 bases in between. The CDR3: CASSRTNLGYTF. CDR3 DNA: TGTGCCAGCAGTCGGACTAACCTGGGCTACACCTTC.

This clone was counted between two and nine times. The rearrangement joins TRBV9 to TRBJ2-4, with D possibly matching TRBD2 (6 bases). Trimming removed 0 bases from V and 9 bases from J, with 13 bases in between. Germline values: CDR1 SGDLS, CDR2 YYNGEE. CDR3 length equals 14 residues. The CDR3 loop is CASSVALPGGIQYF. CDR3 DNA sequence: TGTGCCAGCAGCGTAGCTCTCCCCGGGGGCATTCAGTACTTC.

This chain links TRBV9 with TRBJ2-5; TRBD2 aligns across 7 bases. The germline V gene has CDR1 SGDLS and CDR2 YYNGEE. This CDR3 comprises 15 residues. V was clipped by 0 bases and J by 5 bases; unmatched bases: 7. In nucleotides, the CDR3 is TGTGCCAGCAGCGTAGGGGAGGGCCTCCGGGAGACCCAGTACTTC. Translating it yields CASSVGEGLRETQYF. Complete variable domain (other parts from reference TRBV9 and TRBJ2-5): DSGVTQTPKHLITATGQRVTLRCSPRSGDLSVYWYQQSLDQGLQFLIQYYNGEERAKGNILERFSAQQFPDLHSELNLSSLELGDSALYFCASSVGEGLRETQYFGPGTRLLVL.

This clone was counted between two and nine times. The chain links TRBV19 to TRBJ1-2; possibly TRBD1 for D (5 bases). V lost 2 bases and J lost 3, with 7 bases in between. This CDR3 region has 13 residues. CDR1 and CDR2 from the germline V gene are LNHDA and SQIVND (reference sequence). In nucleotides, the CDR3 is TGTGCCAGTAGTATAACGGGGGACTATGGCTACACCTTC. Its translation: CASSITGDYGYTF.

A single count supports this clone. The rearrangement links TRBV28 to TRBJ1-4; D gene uncertain. The CDR3 is 15 amino acids. Trimming removed 5 bases at V and 0 bases at J, with 10 bases between. The germline V gene encodes CDR1 MDHEN and CDR2 SYDVKM. The CDR3 DNA reads TGTGCCAGCAGTCCGCAGCGCACAACTAATGAAAAACTGTTTTTT. It specifies CASSPQRTTNEKLFF.

In its sample, this clone was seen a few times. The chain couples TRBV5-1 to TRBJ2-1, with TRBD1 matching over 9 bases. The CDR3 extends over 15 amino acids. The germline gives CDR1 SGHRS, CDR2 YFSETQ. Losses at the gene ends were 4 bases for V and 6 bases for J; bases not matched to a gene: 8. CDR3 in amino acids: CASSPGGTGFNEQFF. In nucleotides, the CDR3 is TGCGCCAGCAGCCCGGGCGGGACAGGGTTCAATGAGCAGTTCTTC.

Notes on this clone: The sample holds other DNA sequences that translate to the same CDR3. V and J are TRBV7-9 and TRBJ1-5; D not certain. The CDR3 runs to 13 residues. Trimming left V 3 bases short and J 6 bases short, with 9 bases between. From germline, CDR1 is SEHNR and CDR2 FQNEAQ (reference sequence). Here the CDR3 reads CASSLGGSQPQHF. The DNA for the CDR3 is TGTGCCAGCAGCTTGGGAGGGAGTCAGCCCCAGCATTTT.

CDR3 protein: CASSRTVNTGELFF. Written as DNA, the CDR3 is TGTGCCAGCAGCCGGACAGTAAACACCGGGGAGCTGTTTTTT. The gene calls are TRBV7-2 and TRBJ2-2; the D gene is possibly TRBD1 (6 bases). This CDR3 contains 14 residues. Deletions cut 5 bases from V and 2 bases from J, with 9 bases between. The V gene's germline CDR1 is SGHTA and CDR2 FQGNSA. Full variable domain (remainder filled in from reference TRBV7-2 and TRBJ2-2): GAGVSQSPSNKVTEKGKDVELRCDPISGHTALYWYRQSLGQGLEFLIYFQGNSAPDKSGLPSDRFSAERTGGSVSTLTIQRTQQEDSAVYLCASSRTVNTGELFFGEGSRLTVL.

This clone was detected a few times. The chain joins TRBV28 to TRBJ2-7; 14 nucleotides line up with TRBD2. Losses at the gene ends were 5 bases for V and 4 bases for J; bases not matched to a gene: 7. The CDR3 loop spans 16 amino acids. Germline V gives CDR1 MDHEN, CDR2 SYDVKM. The CDR3 nucleotides are TGTGCCAGCAGTATCGGGACTAGCGGGAGTAAATACGAGCAGTACTTC. Protein sequence: CASSIGTSGSKYEQYF.

This clone occurred a few times. The chain has TRBV27 and TRBJ1-2, with 7 bases matching TRBD1. The CDR3 loop spans 13 amino acids. With 8 bases clipped from V and 0 bases from J, the junction kept 3 bases outside the gene matches. Germline V gives CDR1 MNHEY, CDR2 SMNVEV (reference sequence). CDR3 in DNA: TGTGCCAGCGGGACAGCATCTAACTATGGCTACACCTTC. Its protein is CASGTASNYGYTF.

This clone was counted between two and nine times. The chain couples TRBV28 to TRBJ1-2; no clear D. V lost 5 bases and J lost 6, with 10 bases in between. The germline V gene encodes CDR1 MDHEN and CDR2 SYDVKM. The CDR3 extends over 12 amino acids. The CDR3 is CASSLTRNGYTF. CDR3 in DNA: TGTGCCAGCAGTCTCACACGCAATGGCTACACCTTC.

The chain recombines TRBV27 with TRBJ2-7; no definite D call. CDR1 and CDR2 from the germline V gene are MNHEY and SMNVEV (reference sequence). Trimming left V 3 bases short and J 6 bases short, with 12 bases between. There are 13 residues in the CDR3. CDR3 residues: CASSFPPYGEQYF. The CDR3 nucleotides read TGTGCCAGCAGTTTCCCCCCATACGGCGAGCAGTACTTC.

This clone was recorded a few times. This chain connects TRBV5-1 to TRBJ2-6, with 13 positions matching TRBD2. The germline V gene encodes CDR1 SGHRS and CDR2 YFSETQ. Unmatched junction bases numbered 3, after V lost 4 bases and J lost 2 bases. This CDR3 has 17 residues. CDR3 nucleotide sequence: TGCGCCAGCAGCACAGGACTAGCGGGAGCTGGGGCCAACGTCCTGACTTTC. Translated: CASSTGLAGAGANVLTF.

The rearrangement joins TRBV6-5 to TRBJ2-1, with D unclear. Trimming stripped 2 bases from V and 4 bases from J, with 6 bases between. The CDR3 has 13 residues. Germline CDR1 and CDR2: MNHEY and SVGAGI. CDR3 nucleotides: TGTGCCAGCAGTTACGACAAGTACAATGAGCAGTTCTTC. It encodes CASSYDKYNEQFF.

The chain employs TRBV28 and TRBJ2-1; a weak D match, TRBD1 (6 bases). Trimming cost V 7 bases and J 3 bases, with 19 bases left between them. Per germline, CDR1 MDHEN and CDR2 SYDVKM. The length of the CDR3 is 16 residues. The CDR3, as DNA: TGTGCCAGCACCGCTATGGGGGCAGCCAACTACAATGAGCAGTTCTTC. Translating it yields CASTAMGAANYNEQFF.

This clone turned up a few times. The gene calls are TRBV5-6 and TRBJ2-5, with TRBD1 as a possible D gene (6 bases). V shed 2 bases and J shed 3 bases, with 8 bases lying between them. The CDR3 is made up of 13 amino acids. Germline lookup yields CDR1 SGHDT and CDR2 YYEEEE. CDR3 in DNA: TGTGCCAGCAGCTTTTCAGGGGAAGAGACCCAGTACTTC. Its translation: CASSFSGEETQYF.